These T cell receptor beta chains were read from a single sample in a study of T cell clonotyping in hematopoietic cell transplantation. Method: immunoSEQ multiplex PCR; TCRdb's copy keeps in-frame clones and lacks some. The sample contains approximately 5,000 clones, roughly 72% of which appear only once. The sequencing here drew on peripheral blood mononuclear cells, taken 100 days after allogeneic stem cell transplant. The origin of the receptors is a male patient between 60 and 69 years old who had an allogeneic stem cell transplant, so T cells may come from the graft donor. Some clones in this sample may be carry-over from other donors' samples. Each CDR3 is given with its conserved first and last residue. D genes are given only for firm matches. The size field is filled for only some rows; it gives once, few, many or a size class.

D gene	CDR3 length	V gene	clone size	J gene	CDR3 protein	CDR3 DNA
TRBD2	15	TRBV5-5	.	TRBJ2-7	CASSRTSGSGYEQYF	TGTGCCAGCAGCCGGACTAGCGGGAGTGGGTACGAGCAGTACTTC
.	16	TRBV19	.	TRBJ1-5	CASSIAGVYSNQPQHF	TGTGCCAGTAGTATAGCTGGGGTCTATAGCAATCAGCCCCAGCATTTT
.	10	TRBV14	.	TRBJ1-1	CASSLTKAFF	TGTGCCAGCAGCCTCACAAAAGCTTTCTTT
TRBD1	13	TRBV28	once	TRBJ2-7	CASRWTGDYEQYF	TGTGCCAGCAGGTGGACAGGGGACTACGAGCAGTACTTC
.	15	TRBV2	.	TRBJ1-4	CASSEGAGQNEKLFF	TGTGCCAGCAGTGAGGGGGCGGGTCAAAATGAAAAACTGTTTTTT
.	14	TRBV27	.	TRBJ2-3	CASTSRPMGDTQYF	TGTGCCAGCACGTCTAGACCCATGGGGGATACGCAGTATTTT
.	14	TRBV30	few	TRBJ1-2	CAWSVPTGAHGYTF	TGTGCCTGGAGTGTACCGACAGGAGCTCATGGCTACACCTTC
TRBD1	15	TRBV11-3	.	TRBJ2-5	CASSLRQGRQETQYF	TGTGCCAGCAGCCTCAGACAGGGCCGCCAAGAGACCCAGTACTTC
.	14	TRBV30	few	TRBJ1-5	CAWSILDSNQPQHF	TGTGCCTGGAGTATTTTGGATAGCAATCAGCCCCAGCATTTT
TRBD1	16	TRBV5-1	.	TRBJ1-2	CASSFLQGADGFGYTF	TGCGCCAGCAGCTTTCTTCAGGGGGCCGATGGATTTGGCTACACCTTC
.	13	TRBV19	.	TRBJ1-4	CASTDGANEKLFF	TGTGCCAGTACAGACGGGGCTAATGAAAAACTGTTTTTT
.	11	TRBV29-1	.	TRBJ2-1	CSVSRSGEQFF	TGCAGCGTTTCTCGATCCGGTGAGCAGTTCTTC
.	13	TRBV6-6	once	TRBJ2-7	CASRLMGANEQYF	TGTGCCAGCAGACTAATGGGGGCGAATGAGCAGTACTTC